These 18 T cell receptor beta chains were all obtained from the same sample, sequenced in a study of cytomegalovirus exposure and HLA in healthy donors. PCR primers comprised 60 Vbeta and 13 Jbeta primers. The table came from immunoSEQ multiplex PCR; TCRdb's copy has only in-frame clones and leaves some out. The repertoire holds under 150,000 clones, with 80% as singletons. Sequenced input: PBMCs. These receptors were taken from a male donor in good health and CMV-seronegative.

The rearrangement joins TRBV6-1 to TRBJ1-5; TRBD1 is a possible D gene (6 bases). The CDR3 runs to 15 residues. The V end lost 1 base, the J end lost 2 bases, and 9 bases lay between the germline ends. Germline CDR1 and CDR2: MNHNS and SASEGT. The CDR3 sequence is CASSEGPGGNQPQHF. The CDR3 coding sequence is TGTGCCAGCAGTGAAGGTCCAGGGGGCAATCAGCCCCAGCATTTT.

V gene TRBV28 combines with J gene TRBJ2-5; a weak D match, TRBD1 (6 bases). The CDR3 sequence is 15 residues long. V gave up 2 bases and J gave up 7 bases, with 17 bases separating them. The germline V gene encodes CDR1 MDHEN and CDR2 SYDVKM. Here the CDR3 reads CASSLGAGEPRTQYF. The CDR3 DNA sequence: TGTGCCAGCAGTTTAGGTGCAGGGGAACCCCGGACCCAGTACTTC.

This sequence joins TRBV7-6 and TRBJ2-1; possibly TRBD2 for D (6 bases). V lost 4 bases and J 5 bases, leaving 9 bases between the germline ends. The CDR3 runs 13 residues. Germline V gives CDR1 SGHVS, CDR2 FNYEAQ. The CDR3 sequence is CASSYGLHNEQFF. The CDR3 DNA sequence: TGTGCCAGCAGCTACGGACTACACAATGAGCAGTTCTTC.

The V and J genes are TRBV27 and TRBJ1-5; 10 bases fit TRBD1. Germline CDR1 MNHEY, CDR2 SMNVEV (reference sequence). Germline trimming cut 8 bases from V and 3 bases from J; bases unmatched to any gene: 19. The length of the CDR3 is 19 residues. CDR3 bases: TGTGCCAGCTTACTTGTCGGGACAGGGGACCCCCCCGACAATCAGCCCCAGCATTTT. Protein product: CASLLVGTGDPPDNQPQHF.

Comments on this clone: This CDR3 is also generated by other DNA sequences in the sample. The gene calls are TRBV5-1 and TRBJ1-1; a possible D gene is TRBD1 (6 bases). This CDR3 comprises 14 residues. Per the germline V gene, CDR1 is SGHRS and CDR2 is YFSETQ. Deletions cut 4 bases from V and 2 bases from J, with 12 bases between. CDR3 sequence reads: CASSPDRPNTEAFF. The CDR3 region has the DNA TGCGCCAGCAGCCCCGACAGGCCTAACACTGAAGCTTTCTTT.

As regards this clone: Mismatch with germline at one junction end may stem from a read error. This rearrangement joins TRBV19 to TRBJ2-4, with a tentative D call TRBD2 (6 bases). The CDR3 is 18 amino acids. CDR1 is LNHDA, CDR2 SQIVND, per germline (reference sequence). Here the CDR3 reads CASSIDPPGLVAKNSQYF. The CDR3 DNA reads TGTGCCAGTAGTATAGATCCCCCGGGACTCGTAGCCAAAAACAGTCAGTACTTC.

The chain joins TRBV10-3 to TRBJ1-2; 11 nucleotides agree with TRBD1. The germline CDR1 and CDR2 sequences are ENHRY and SYGVKD. The V segment lost 10 bases and the J segment 6 bases; nucleotides outside the gene matches: 13. The CDR3 sequence is 15 residues long. The CDR3, as DNA: TGTGCCACCGCCGTACTAGGACAGGGGGCGGATGGCTACACCTTC. As protein: CATAVLGQGADGYTF.

V is TRBV6-1 and J is TRBJ1-2, with D perhaps matching TRBD1 (6 bases). From germline, CDR1 is MNHNS and CDR2 SASEGT. The V end lost 2 bases, the J end lost 3 bases, and 13 bases lay between the germline ends. CDR3 length: 15 residues. CDR3 sequence: CASSESGQGYYGYTF. CDR3 sequence (DNA): TGTGCCAGCAGTGAATCTGGGCAGGGGTACTATGGCTACACCTTC.

The chain employs TRBV9 and TRBJ1-4; D perhaps matches TRBD1 (5 bases). The germline V gene encodes CDR1 SGDLS and CDR2 YYNGEE. The CDR3 is 16 amino acids. V dropped 2 bases and J dropped 4 bases, with 15 bases sitting between them. CDR3 region: CASSVGLLTGNEKLFF. CDR3 coding DNA: TGTGCCAGCAGCGTGGGACTTCTAACCGGTAATGAAAAACTGTTTTTT. The whole variable domain, remainder taken from reference TRBV9 and TRBJ1-4, is DSGVTQTPKHLITATGQRVTLRCSPRSGDLSVYWYQQSLDQGLQFLIQYYNGEERAKGNILERFSAQQFPDLHSELNLSSLELGDSALYFCASSVGLLTGNEKLFFGSGTQLSVL.

About this clone: A read error may produce the germline difference seen at one junction end. This same CDR3 is encoded by further DNA sequences in the sample. The rearrangement joins TRBV7-9 to TRBJ1-5, with D unclear. Germline V gene lookup returns CDR1 SEHNR and CDR2 FQNEAQ (reference sequence). The CDR3 is made up of 14 amino acids. The CDR3 spells CASSLDSSNQPQHF. The CDR3 nucleotides read TGTGCCAGCAGTTTGGACTCTAGCAATCAGCCCCAACATTTT.

This clone was seen only once. The J gene is TRBJ1-4, the V gene TRBV7-9; D is ambiguous. Looked up from germline, CDR1 is SEHNR and CDR2 is FQNEAQ (reference sequence). The CDR3 is made up of 16 amino acids. V dropped 5 bases and J dropped 0 bases, with 13 bases sitting between them. Written as DNA, the CDR3 is TGTGCCAGCAGCCGTAACAGACATGCAACTAATGAAAAACTGTTTTTT. It is translated as CASSRNRHATNEKLFF. Together with reference TRBV7-9 and TRBJ1-4, the CDR3 gives the full variable domain: DTGVSQNPRHKITKRGQNVTFRCDPISEHNRLYWYRQTLGQGPEFLTYFQNEAQLEKSRLLSDRFSAERPKGSFSTLEIQRTEQGDSAMYLCASSRNRHATNEKLFFGSGTQLSVL.

The V and J genes are TRBV7-6 and TRBJ1-6; TRBD1 might be the D (5 bases). In germline, CDR1 is SGHVS, CDR2 FNYEAQ. Deletions cut 5 bases from V and 9 bases from J, with 17 bases between. The CDR3 spans 15 residues. The CDR3 reads CASSTGGGSGSPLHF. CDR3 sequence (DNA): TGTGCCAGCAGCACCGGGGGGGGTTCGGGTTCACCCCTCCACTTT. The full variable domain, with the rest looked up from reference TRBV7-6 and TRBJ1-6, is GAGVSQSPRYKVTKRGQDVALRCDPISGHVSLYWYRQALGQGPEFLTYFNYEAQQDKSGLPNDRFSAERPEGSISTLTIQRTEQRDSAMYRCASSTGGGSGSPLHFGNGTRLTVT.

The chain combines TRBV2 with TRBJ1-5; 11 bases are a match to TRBD1. The trim removed 8 bases at V and 4 bases at J, leaving 7 bases unmatched. The CDR3 extends over 15 amino acids. CDR1 and CDR2 (germline): SNHLY, FYNNEI. The CDR3 sequence: CASVEDRGRNQPQHF. In DNA, the CDR3 is TGTGCCAGCGTTGAGGACAGGGGGCGAAATCAGCCCCAGCATTTT.

The chain has TRBV30 and TRBJ1-1; 7 bases map to TRBD1. Trimming at V came to 4 bases and at J to 7 bases, leaving 9 bases not matched to a gene. The CDR3 loop spans 13 amino acids. In germline, CDR1 is GTSNPN, CDR2 SVGIG (reference sequence). CDR3 protein: CAWKPTGVGEAFF. The CDR3 DNA reads TGTGCCTGGAAACCTACAGGGGTCGGTGAAGCTTTCTTT. Full variable domain (outside the CDR3, taken from reference TRBV30 and TRBJ1-1): SQTIHQWPATLVQPVGSPLSLECTVEGTSNPNLYWYRQAAGRGLQLLFYSVGIGQISSEVPQNLSASRPQDRQFILSSKKLLLSDSGFYLCAWKPTGVGEAFFGQGTRLTVV.

The rearrangement links TRBV10-3 to TRBJ2-2; TRBD2 aligns across 11 bases. The CDR3 is 15 amino acids. V dropped 7 bases and J dropped 4; count of bases not matched to a gene: 5. Germline lookup yields CDR1 ENHRY and CDR2 SYGVKD. In DNA form, the CDR3 reads TGTGCCATCACCAATCTAGCGGGAGGCACCGGGGAGCTGTTTTTT. This gives the protein CAITNLAGGTGELFF.

This chain connects TRBV7-9 to TRBJ2-7, with 7 bases that match TRBD1. The J segment lost 4 bases and the V segment lost 6 bases, leaving 12 bases of the junction unmatched. The germline gives CDR1 SEHNR, CDR2 FQNEAQ (reference sequence). The CDR3 consists of 15 residues. In DNA, the CDR3 is TGTGCCAGCAGTCTCACCGGTGTCAGGGGGTACGAGCAGTACTTC. Its translation is CASSLTGVRGYEQYF.

This rearrangement joins TRBV19 to TRBJ1-2; TRBD1 is a possible D gene (5 bases). Germline V CDR1 and CDR2: LNHDA, SQIVND (reference sequence). V gave up 3 bases and J gave up 7 bases, with 12 bases separating them. CDR3 length: 13 amino acids. This chain's CDR3 is CASSIRREGGYTF. The CDR3 DNA is TGTGCCAGTAGTATCCGCAGGGAGGGTGGCTACACCTTC.

This chain uses TRBV12-5 with TRBJ1-2; 8 bases agree with TRBD1. The CDR3 loop spans 16 amino acids. The junction had 15 bases not matched to a gene; V was cut back by 5 bases and J by 7 bases. The germline V gene encodes CDR1 LGHNT and CDR2 FRNRAP. This chain's CDR3 is CASGLATGDAVVGYTF. In DNA form, the CDR3 reads TGTGCTAGTGGTCTTGCGACAGGGGACGCGGTAGTTGGCTACACCTTC.